This entry describes one T cell receptor (beta chain). The antigen is not known. The data were produced by immunoSEQ multiplex PCR, yet TCRdb's version contains in-frame clones alone and is incomplete. Among approximately 100,000 clones, 80% to 90% were seen once, and the ten largest hold 3% to 4%. The data are from a study of T cell responses to AZD1222 COVID-19 vaccine. Study-level background: Second-dose timings of about 4 or about 12 weeks were pooled. Study observations and caveats: The study sampled repertoires only after the peak T cell response. With two AZD1222 doses given, Spike-specific TCR breadth and depth both rose. Baseline testing showed seropositivity in only a handful of AZD1222 recipients.

The CDR3 covers 15 residues. From germline, CDR1 is SGDLS and CDR2 YYNGEE. V lost 0 bases and J lost 0, with 8 bases in between. The clonotype originates from an adult in good health. The chain employs TRBV9 and TRBJ2-3, with D perhaps TRBD1 or TRBD2 (5 bases each). The specimen comprised peripheral blood, sampled on day 0 of AZD1222 vaccination. CDR3 sequence reads: CASSVVGVSTDTQYF. The CDR3 nucleotides are TGTGCCAGCAGCGTAGTGGGGGTTAGCACAGATACGCAGTATTTT.